Sequencing of this TCR beta chain was carried out in a study of T cell responses to AZD1222 COVID-19 vaccine. Notes on the study in general: At study baseline, merely roughly 6 AZD1222 recipients were seropositive. Donors were largely white British and mainly female; clonal diversity was possibly underestimated. Researchers took repertoire samples only after the peak T cell response had come.

Assay used: immunoSEQ multiplex PCR; TCRdb lists only in-frame clones, some missing. The table has just over 90,000 clones, roughly nine tenths seen once. Pooling of second doses given at about 4 or about 12 weeks was done. V was pared by 1 base and J by 0 bases, with 4 bases between. In germline, CDR1 is SGHRS, CDR2 YFSETQ. There are 13 residues in the CDR3. About this clone itself: Its antigen is not known. This specimen includes other DNA sequences encoding the same CDR3.

The rearrangement uses TRBV5-1 and TRBJ1-1; no firm D call. The specimen comprised peripheral blood, sampled 28 days after the second AZD1222 dose. The TCR sequence derives from an adult who received the AZD1222 COVID-19 vaccine. CDR3 residues: CASSLTVNTEAFF. The DNA of the CDR3 is TGCGCCAGCAGCTTGACGGTGAACACTGAAGCTTTCTTT.